The source of this TCR beta chain is a study of tumor-infiltrating lymphocytes in localized non-small cell lung cancer. This clone was picked up a small number of times. The repertoire was sequenced with immunoSEQ multiplex PCR; TCRdb's copy has only in-frame clones and lacks some. Of around 9,600 clones listed, 60% to 80% are singletons. Germline CDR1 LNHDA, CDR2 SQIVND (reference sequence). Trimming shortened V by 4 bases and J by 3 bases, and 9 bases separated the two germline ends. The CDR3 contains 13 residues. V is TRBV19 and J is TRBJ1-1; D remains ambiguous. This TCR derives from a human donor with non-small cell lung cancer. The sequenced material came from lung tumor tissue. The CDR3 nucleotides read TGTGCCAGTAGTACTCAACGGGACACTGAAGCTTTCTTT. It yields the protein CASSTQRDTEAFF.